What follows is one T cell receptor (beta chain) and its context. The sample originates from a study of blood T cell repertoires in COVID-19. Across the study: T cells, B-cell-depleted T cells, or PBMCs supplied cDNA or gDNA.

The assay was immunoSEQ multiplex PCR, and TCRdb's table has in-frame clones only and misses some. The data contain about 85,000 clones, almost 90% of them singletons. The CDR3 runs 15 residues. Trimming removed 1 base at V and 4 bases at J, with 12 bases between. Germline V gene sequence: CDR1 SGHDT, CDR2 YYEEEE. The source is a woman of 80 years or more with active or convalescent COVID-19. The chain links TRBV5-6 to TRBJ1-5; D might be TRBD1 (5 bases). Sequencing was performed on peripheral blood. CDR3 DNA sequence: TGTGCCAGCAGCTTGATGGGGCAGGGAAATCAGCCCCAGCATTTT. Amino acids: CASSLMGQGNQPQHF.